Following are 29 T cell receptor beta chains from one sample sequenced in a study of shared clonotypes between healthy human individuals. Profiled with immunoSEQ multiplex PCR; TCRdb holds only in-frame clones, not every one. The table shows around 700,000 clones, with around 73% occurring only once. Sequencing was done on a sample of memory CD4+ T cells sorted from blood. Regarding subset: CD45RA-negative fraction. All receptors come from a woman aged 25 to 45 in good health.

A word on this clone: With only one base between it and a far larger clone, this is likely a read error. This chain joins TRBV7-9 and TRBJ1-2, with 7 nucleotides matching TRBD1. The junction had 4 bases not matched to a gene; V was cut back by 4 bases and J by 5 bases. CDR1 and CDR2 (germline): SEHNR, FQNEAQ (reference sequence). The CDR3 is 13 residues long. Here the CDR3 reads CASSSGQEYGYTF. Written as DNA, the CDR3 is TGTGCCAGCAGCTCCGGACAGGAGTATGGCTACACCTTC. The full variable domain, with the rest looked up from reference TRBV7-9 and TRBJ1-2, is DTGVSQNPRHKITKRGQNVTFRCDPISEHNRLYWYRQTLGQGPEFLTYFQNEAQLEKSRLLSDRFSAERPKGSFSTLEIQRTEQGDSAMYLCASSSGQEYGYTFGSGTRLTVV.

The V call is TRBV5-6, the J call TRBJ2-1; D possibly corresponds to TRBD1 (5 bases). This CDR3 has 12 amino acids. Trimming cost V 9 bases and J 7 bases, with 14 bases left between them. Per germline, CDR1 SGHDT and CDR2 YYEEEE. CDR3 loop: CATSYPGNEQFF. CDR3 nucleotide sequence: TGTGCCACTTCGTACCCAGGGAATGAGCAGTTCTTC. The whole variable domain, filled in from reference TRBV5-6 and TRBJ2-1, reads DAGVTQSPTHLIKTRGQQVTLRCSPKSGHDTVSWYQQALGQGPQFIFQYYEEEERQRGNFPDRFSGHQFPNYSSELNVNALLLGDSALYLCATSYPGNEQFFGPGTRLTVL.

CDR3 region: CASSQDGRDTQYF. The CDR3 DNA follows: TGTGCCAGCAGCCAAGATGGCAGAGATACGCAGTATTTT. The chain joins TRBV14 to TRBJ2-3; D unclear. Germline V gives CDR1 SGHDN, CDR2 FVKESK. The CDR3 runs to 13 residues. V gave up 0 bases and J gave up 5 bases, with 6 bases separating them.

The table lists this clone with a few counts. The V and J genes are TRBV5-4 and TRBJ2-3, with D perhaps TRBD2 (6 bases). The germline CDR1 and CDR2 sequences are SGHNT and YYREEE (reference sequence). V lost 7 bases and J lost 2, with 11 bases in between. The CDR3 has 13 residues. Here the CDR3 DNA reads TGTGCCAGCCGTCCGGGAGTCACAGATACGCAGTATTTT. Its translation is CASRPGVTDTQYF.

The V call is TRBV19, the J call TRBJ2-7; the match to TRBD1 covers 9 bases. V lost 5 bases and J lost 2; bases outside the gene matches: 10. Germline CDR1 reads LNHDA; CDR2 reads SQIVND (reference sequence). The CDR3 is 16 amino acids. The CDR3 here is CASSPPGQGRPYEQYF. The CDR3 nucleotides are TGTGCCAGTAGTCCCCCCGGACAGGGGCGCCCCTACGAGCAGTACTTC.

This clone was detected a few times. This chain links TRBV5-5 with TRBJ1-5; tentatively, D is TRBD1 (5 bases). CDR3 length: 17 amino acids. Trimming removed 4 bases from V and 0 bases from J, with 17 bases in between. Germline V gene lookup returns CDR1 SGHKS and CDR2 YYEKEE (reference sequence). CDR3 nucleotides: TGTGCCAGCAGCGGATCAACAGGTTCTTATAGCAATCAGCCCCAGCATTTT. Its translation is CASSGSTGSYSNQPQHF.

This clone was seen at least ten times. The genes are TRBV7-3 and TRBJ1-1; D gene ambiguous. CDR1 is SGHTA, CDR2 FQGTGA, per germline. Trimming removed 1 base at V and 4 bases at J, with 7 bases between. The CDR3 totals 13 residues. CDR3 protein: CASSLMPSTEAFF. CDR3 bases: TGTGCCAGCAGCTTAATGCCGAGCACTGAAGCTTTCTTT.

The CDR3 protein is CASGATGETQYF. For the CDR3, the DNA is TGCGCCAGCGGAGCTACGGGGGAGACCCAGTACTTC. The rearrangement links TRBV5-1 to TRBJ2-5; D is possibly TRBD2 (5 bases). There are 12 residues in the CDR3. V dropped 7 bases and J dropped 5 bases, with 12 bases sitting between them. Per the germline V gene, CDR1 is SGHRS and CDR2 is YFSETQ.

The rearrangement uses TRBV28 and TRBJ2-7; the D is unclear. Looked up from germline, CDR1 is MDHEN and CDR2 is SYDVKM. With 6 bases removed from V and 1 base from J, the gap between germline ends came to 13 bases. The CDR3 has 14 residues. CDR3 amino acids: CASRHRGQSYEQYF. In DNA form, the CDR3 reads TGTGCCAGCAGGCACCGCGGTCAGTCCTACGAGCAGTACTTC.

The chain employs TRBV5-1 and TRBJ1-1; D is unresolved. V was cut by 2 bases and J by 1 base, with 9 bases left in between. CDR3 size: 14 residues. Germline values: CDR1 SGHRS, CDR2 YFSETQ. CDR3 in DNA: TGCGCCAGCAGCTTATTTAGGACGAACACTGAAGCTTTCTTT. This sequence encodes CASSLFRTNTEAFF.

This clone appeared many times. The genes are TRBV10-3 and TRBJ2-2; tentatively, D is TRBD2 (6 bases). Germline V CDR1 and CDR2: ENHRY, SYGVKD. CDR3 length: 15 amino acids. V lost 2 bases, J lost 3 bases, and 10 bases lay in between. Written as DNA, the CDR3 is TGTGCCATCAGTGAGCGGGAGACCTACACCGGGGAGCTGTTTTTT. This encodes CAISERETYTGELFF.

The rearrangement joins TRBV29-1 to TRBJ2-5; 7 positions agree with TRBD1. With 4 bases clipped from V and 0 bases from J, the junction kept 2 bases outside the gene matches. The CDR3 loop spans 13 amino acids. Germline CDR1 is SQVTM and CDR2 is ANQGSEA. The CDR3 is CSVVQGYQETQYF. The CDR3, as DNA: TGCAGCGTTGTACAGGGGTACCAAGAGACCCAGTACTTC.

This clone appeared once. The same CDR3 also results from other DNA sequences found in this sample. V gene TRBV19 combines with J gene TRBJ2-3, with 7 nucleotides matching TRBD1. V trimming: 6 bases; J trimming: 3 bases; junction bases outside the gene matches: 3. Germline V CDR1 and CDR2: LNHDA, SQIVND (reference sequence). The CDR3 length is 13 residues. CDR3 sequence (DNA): TGTGCCAGTAGCAAGACAGGGACAGATACGCAGTATTTT. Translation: CASSKTGTDTQYF.

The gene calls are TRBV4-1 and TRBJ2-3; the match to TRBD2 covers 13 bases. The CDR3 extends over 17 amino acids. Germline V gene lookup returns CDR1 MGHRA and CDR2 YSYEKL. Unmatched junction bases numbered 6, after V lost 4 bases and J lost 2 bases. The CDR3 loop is CASSPGLAGWITDTQYF. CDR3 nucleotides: TGCGCCAGCAGCCCGGGACTAGCGGGATGGATCACAGATACGCAGTATTTT.

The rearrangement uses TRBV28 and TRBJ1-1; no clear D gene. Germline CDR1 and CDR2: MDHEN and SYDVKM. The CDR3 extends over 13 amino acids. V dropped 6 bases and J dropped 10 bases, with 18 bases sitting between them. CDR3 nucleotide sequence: TGTGCCAGCAGGGAGGATGCCCTTTGGGGAGCTTTCTTT. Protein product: CASREDALWGAFF.

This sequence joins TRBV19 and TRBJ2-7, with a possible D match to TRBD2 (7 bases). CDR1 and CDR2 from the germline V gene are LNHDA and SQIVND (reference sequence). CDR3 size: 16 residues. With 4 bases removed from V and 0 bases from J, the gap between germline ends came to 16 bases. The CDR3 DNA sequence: TGTGCCAGTAGTAAAGGGGGGGGACCGACCTCCTACGAGCAGTACTTC. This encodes CASSKGGGPTSYEQYF.

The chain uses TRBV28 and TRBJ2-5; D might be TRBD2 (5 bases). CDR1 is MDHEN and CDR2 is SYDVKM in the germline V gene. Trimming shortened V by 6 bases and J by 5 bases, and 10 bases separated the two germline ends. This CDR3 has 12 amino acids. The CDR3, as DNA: TGTGCCAGCAGAAGGGAGTGGGAGACCCAGTACTTC. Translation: CASRREWETQYF.

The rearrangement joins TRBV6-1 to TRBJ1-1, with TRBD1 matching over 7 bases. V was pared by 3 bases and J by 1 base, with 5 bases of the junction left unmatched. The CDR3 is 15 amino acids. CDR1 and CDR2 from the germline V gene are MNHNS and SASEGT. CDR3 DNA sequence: TGTGCCAGCAGTGAGCGGGGGACAGCGAACACTGAAGCTTTCTTT. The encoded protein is CASSERGTANTEAFF.

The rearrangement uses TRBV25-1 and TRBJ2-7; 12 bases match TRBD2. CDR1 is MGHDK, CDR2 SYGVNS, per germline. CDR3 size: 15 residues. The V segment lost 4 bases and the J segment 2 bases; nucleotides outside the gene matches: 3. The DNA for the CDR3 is TGTGCCAGCAGTGGACTAGCGGGAGCACCCTACGAGCAGTACTTC. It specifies CASSGLAGAPYEQYF.

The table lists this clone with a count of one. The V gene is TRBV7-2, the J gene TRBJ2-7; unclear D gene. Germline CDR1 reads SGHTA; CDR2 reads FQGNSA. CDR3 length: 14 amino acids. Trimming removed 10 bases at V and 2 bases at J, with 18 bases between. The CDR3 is CANRPAMSPYEQYF. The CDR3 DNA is TGTGCCAACAGACCCGCTATGTCCCCCTACGAGCAGTACTTC.

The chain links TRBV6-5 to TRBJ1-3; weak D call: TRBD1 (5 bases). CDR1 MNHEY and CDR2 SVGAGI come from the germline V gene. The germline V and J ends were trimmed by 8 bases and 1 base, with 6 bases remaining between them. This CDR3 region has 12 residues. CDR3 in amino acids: CASGASGNTIYF. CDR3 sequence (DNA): TGTGCCAGCGGGGCTTCTGGAAACACCATATATTTT.

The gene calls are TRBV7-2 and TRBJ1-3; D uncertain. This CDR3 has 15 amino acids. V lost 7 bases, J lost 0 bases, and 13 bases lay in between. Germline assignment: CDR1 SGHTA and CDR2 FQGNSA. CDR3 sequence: CASTFGGSSGNTIYF. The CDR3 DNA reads TGTGCCAGCACTTTCGGAGGCAGCTCTGGAAACACCATATATTTT.

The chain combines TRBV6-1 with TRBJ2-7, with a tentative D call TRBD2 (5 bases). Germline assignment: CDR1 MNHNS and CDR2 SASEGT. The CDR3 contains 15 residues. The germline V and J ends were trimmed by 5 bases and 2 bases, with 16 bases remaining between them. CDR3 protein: CASSSRGSQTYEQYF. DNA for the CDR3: TGTGCCAGCAGTTCCCGGGGTAGCCAGACCTACGAGCAGTACTTC.

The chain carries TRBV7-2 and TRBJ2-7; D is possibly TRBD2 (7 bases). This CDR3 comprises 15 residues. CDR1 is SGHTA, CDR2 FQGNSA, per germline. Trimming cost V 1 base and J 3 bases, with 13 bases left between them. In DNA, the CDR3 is TGTGCCAGCAGCTTAGAAGGGGGGGCTGTCTACGAGCAGTACTTC. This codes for CASSLEGGAVYEQYF. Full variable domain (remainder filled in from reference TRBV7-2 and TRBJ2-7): GAGVSQSPSNKVTEKGKDVELRCDPISGHTALYWYRQSLGQGLEFLIYFQGNSAPDKSGLPSDRFSAERTGGSVSTLTIQRTQQEDSAVYLCASSLEGGAVYEQYFGPGTRLTVT.

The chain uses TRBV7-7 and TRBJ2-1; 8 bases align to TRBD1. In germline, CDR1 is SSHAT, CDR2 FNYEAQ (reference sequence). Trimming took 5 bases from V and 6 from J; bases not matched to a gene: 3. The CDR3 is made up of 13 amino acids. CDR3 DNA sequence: TGTGCCAGCAGCGGAGACAGGGGCAATGAGCAGTTCTTC. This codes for CASSGDRGNEQFF.

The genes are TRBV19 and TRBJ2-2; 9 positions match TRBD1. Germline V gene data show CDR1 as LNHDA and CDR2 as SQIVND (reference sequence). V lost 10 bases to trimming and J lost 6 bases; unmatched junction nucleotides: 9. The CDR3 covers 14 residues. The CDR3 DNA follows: TGTGCCACCCGGACAGGGGAGGATTCCGGGGAGCTGTTTTTT. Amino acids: CATRTGEDSGELFF. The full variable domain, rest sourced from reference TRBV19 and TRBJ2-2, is DGGITQSPKYLFRKEGQNVTLSCEQNLNHDAMYWYRQDPGQGLRLIYYSQIVNDFQKGDIAEGYSVSREKKESFPLTVTSAQKNPTAFYLCATRTGEDSGELFFGEGSRLTVL.

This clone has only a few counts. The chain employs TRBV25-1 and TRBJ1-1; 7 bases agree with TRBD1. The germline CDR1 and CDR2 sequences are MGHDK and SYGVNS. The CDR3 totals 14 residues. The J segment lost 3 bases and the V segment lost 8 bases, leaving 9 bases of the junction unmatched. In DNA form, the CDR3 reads TGTGCCAGCGGGCGAACAGGGGAGTACACTGAAGCTTTCTTT. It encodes CASGRTGEYTEAFF. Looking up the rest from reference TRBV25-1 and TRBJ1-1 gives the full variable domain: EADIYQTPRYLVIGTGKKITLECSQTMGHDKMYWYQQDPGMELHLIHYSYGVNSTEKGDLSSESTVSRIRTEHFPLTLESARPSHTSQYLCASGRTGEYTEAFFGQGTRLTVV.

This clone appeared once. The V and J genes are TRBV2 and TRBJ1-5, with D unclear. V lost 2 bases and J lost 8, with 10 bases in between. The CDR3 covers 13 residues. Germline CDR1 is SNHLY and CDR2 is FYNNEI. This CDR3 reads CASSERVREPQHF. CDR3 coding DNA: TGTGCCAGCAGTGAAAGGGTCCGGGAGCCCCAGCATTTT.

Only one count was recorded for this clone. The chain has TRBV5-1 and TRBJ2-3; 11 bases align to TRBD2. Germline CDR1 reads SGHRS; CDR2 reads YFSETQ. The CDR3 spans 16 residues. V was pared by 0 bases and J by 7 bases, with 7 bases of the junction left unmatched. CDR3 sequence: CASSLEIAGGPYTQYF. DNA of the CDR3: TGCGCCAGCAGCTTGGAAATAGCGGGAGGGCCATATACGCAGTATTTT.